The source of this TCR beta chain is a study of T cells in Graves' hyperthyroidism and ophthalmopathy. The ends lost 6 bases at V and 4 bases at J; junction bases unmatched: 18. This CDR3 comprises 18 residues. The source material, RNA transcripts, was used to amplify TCR beta CDR3 regions. HTBI primers drove first-round RT-PCR of the TCR CDR3. TCRdb itself ran the multiplex PCR reads through MiXCR, one entry per CDR3 protein. The table has about 400,000 distinct CDR3 sequences, less than 20% seen once. Sequenced: blood. The receptor's source is a woman in her late teens or twenties with Graves' hyperthyroidism. This chain links TRBV12-3 or TRBV12-4 with TRBJ2-1, with 7 bases aligning to TRBD1. The CDR3 DNA is TGTGCCAGCAGCCTATTACCCTGGGCCGGGACAGAATACAATGAGCAGTTCTTC. Its translation is CASSLLPWAGTEYNEQFF.